The T cell receptor (beta chain) described here comes from a study of blood T cell repertoires in COVID-19. The repertoire was sequenced with immunoSEQ multiplex PCR; TCRdb's copy has only in-frame clones and lacks some. Seen here are about 200,000 clones, about 90% observed once, and the top ten hold 0.55% to 0.8%. This CDR3 contains 16 residues. Per germline, CDR1 MDHEN and CDR2 SYDVKM. Trimming took 6 bases from V and 3 from J; bases not matched to a gene: 7. The chain uses TRBV28 and TRBJ2-3, with TRBD2 identical over 12 bases. The sample comprised peripheral blood. This receptor was taken from a man in his forties or fifties with acute or convalescent COVID-19. This CDR3 reads CASRGASGRGTDTQYF. The CDR3 bases are TGTGCCAGCAGGGGGGCTAGCGGGAGGGGGACAGATACGCAGTATTTT.